The entry below gives a single T cell receptor (beta chain) sequence along with its context. The sample holds a few counts of this clonotype. Its antigen is not yet known. Base qualities are not recorded, but no much larger clone differs from it by a single base. Bulk unsorted tissue served as the source for RNA extraction, and RNA quality was assessed using a NanoDrop ND-1000 and an Agilent 2100. Donors were newly diagnosed lung cancer patients admitted for thoracic surgery in China between August and November 2014, without prior chemotherapy. Patients with previous radiotherapy or chemotherapy, or with another concurrent cancer, were excluded from the study. Surgical tissue pieces of roughly 1-2 cm3 were preserved in RNAlater solution and stored at -80 °C until use. The CDR3 contains 16 residues, cysteine and phenylalanine counted. Only the CDR3 portion is preserved as DNA: 48 bases, with reading frame beginning at the first base. V ends up 3 bases short and J 1 base short, with an unmatched junction base count of 5. Taken from the germline V gene, the CDR1 and CDR2 loops are SGHRS and YFSETQ.

The data belong to a study of tumor and adjacent non-tumor tissue in lung cancer (dated by TCRdb to about 2018). Broadly, across the study: By cancer type, the cohort comprised eleven to twelve adenocarcinoma patients, a couple of squamous cell carcinoma patients and 1 small cell lung cancer patient. The roughly 15 patients were aged about 30 to 76 years, included around 10 men and 5 women, and had TNM stage I to III disease. In total, sequencing yielded 100 million to 150 million productive TCRbeta reads, which works out to an average of around 4.2 million reads per sample. Bulk TCRbeta repertoires were compared between lung tumor tissue and matched distant non-tumor lung tissue obtained from about 16 lung cancer patients. For each patient, one tumor sample and one normal lung sample were taken, giving approximately 30 paired specimens that underwent TCRbeta CDR3 sequencing.

The protocol used for the library was multiplex PCR. Sequencing took place on an Illumina HiSeq 2500. TCRbeta libraries were constructed through three rounds of nested PCR with primers (Table S4) according to protocols adapted from ARM-PCR. PCR products of 200-500 bp were gel-excised and purified with the QIAquick gel extraction kit before sequencing. As for the original processing: Reads were cleaned with Trimmomatic, merged with FLASH into complete CDR3 sequences, and assigned to V(D)J germline segments with MiTCR. VDJtools was used to compute clonal diversity as the inverse Simpson's index. In-frame sequences without a premature stop codon were defined as productive reads. TCRdb redid the processing of the public reads, applying fastp at Q25 and MiXCR, and retained in-frame beta chains. CDR3 protein sequences are deduplicated, and each keeps its most common genes and DNA. TCRdb, rather than the study authors, made the V and J calls. For this sample the table gives approximately 120,000 distinct CDR3 sequences, of which 66% were detected only once. 9.5% to 15% of the sample is in the top ten clones.

Broad study findings and their caveats: Only around 14 patients were in the cohort, and the authors stated that larger samples and more detailed clinical data are needed. Significantly higher TCR diversity was found in younger patients, and higher tumor TCR diversity was associated with shorter overall and disease-free survival. Peripheral blood was not sequenced, so blood TCRbeta repertoires were not examined in the lung cancer patients of the study. The top 100 clones made up a significantly larger cumulative share of the repertoire in normal lung than in tumor tissue. Neither the sequencing platform nor unique molecular identifiers are mentioned in the methods. Significantly higher TCR diversity (inverse Simpson) was observed in tumor tissue than in normal lung tissue (approximately 440 vs 150, P = 0.0075, Mann-Whitney U test).

The clonotype was recovered from a man younger than 40 with non-small cell lung cancer. The sequence links TRBV5-1 to TRBJ2-4; TRBD1 fits 9 bases in the junction. The sequenced material came from lung tumor tissue. Here the CDR3 is given as CASSSTGGFAKNIQYF. The bases read TGCGCCAGCAGCTCCACAGGGGGCTTTGCCAAAAACATTCAGTACTTC.